The 29 T cell receptor beta chains given below trace back to one sample, sequenced in a study of T cell repertoires in cytomegalovirus infection. TCRdb ran MiXCR on the reads and lists one entry per CDR3 protein. Of more than 200,000 distinct CDR3 sequences in the sample, approximately 9% are singletons; the top ten hold roughly 16%. The sequencing input was PBMCs. The receptors derive from a human donor in good health (CMV status not recorded). Some clones in this sample may be carry-over from other donors' samples.

The chain carries TRBV6-2 or TRBV6-3 and TRBJ2-4, with D perhaps matching TRBD1 (6 bases). Germline CDR1 MNHEY, CDR2 SVGEGT. This CDR3 is built from 12 residues. V lost 10 bases and J 5 bases, leaving 12 bases between the germline ends. CDR3 nucleotides: TGTGCCACCCGGAGACAGGAAAACATTCAGTACTTC. Its protein product is CATRRQENIQYF.

V and J are TRBV20-1 and TRBJ1-3; D perhaps matches TRBD1 (5 bases). The CDR3 length is 14 residues. Between the trimmed V and J ends, which lost 3 bases and 4 bases, there was a span of 13 bases. Germline CDR1 is DFQATT and CDR2 is SNEGSKA (reference sequence). The CDR3 reads CSASDGAKGNTIYF. In nucleotides, the CDR3 is TGCAGTGCTAGTGATGGGGCAAAAGGAAACACCATATATTTT.

This clonotype was detected ten times or more. This chain links TRBV5-1 with TRBJ2-1; D uncertain. Germline assignment: CDR1 SGHRS and CDR2 YFSETQ. This CDR3 contains 15 residues. Trimming took 0 bases from V and 8 from J, leaving 15 bases between them. The CDR3 nucleotides are TGCGCCAGCAGCTTGGTGGCCGTAAGTAGCTATGAGCAGTTCTTC. Residues: CASSLVAVSSYEQFF.

This clonotype was seen repeatedly, ten times or more. The chain joins TRBV7-8 to TRBJ2-1; 16 bases are shared with TRBD2. The V and J ends lost 5 bases and 0 bases, in that order; junction bases with no gene match: 10. CDR1 and CDR2 from the germline V gene are SGHVS and FQNEAQ. This CDR3 is built from 20 residues. The CDR3 bases are TGTGCCAGCAGCCGAACGCAGGGACTAGCGGGAGGGAGCTCCTACAATGAGCAGTTCTTC. It encodes CASSRTQGLAGGSSYNEQFF.

This clonotype was recorded many times. V is TRBV7-2 and J is TRBJ1-5, with D unresolved. The CDR3 totals 13 residues. Germline CDR1 and CDR2: SGHTA and FQGNSA. Trimming removed 5 bases from V and 0 bases from J, with 5 bases in between. The CDR3 region is CASSERSNQPQHF. The CDR3 region has the DNA TGTGCCAGCAGCGAGCGTAGCAATCAGCCCCAGCATTTT.

Ten or more counts support this clonotype. The DNA for the CDR3 is TGTGCCAGCAGCTTAGCGATGCCTAGGGATACGCAGTATTTT. The encoded protein is CASSLAMPRDTQYF. The chain couples TRBV7-2 to TRBJ2-3; D remains ambiguous. The ends were cut back, 0 bases at V and 6 bases at J, with 10 bases in the middle. Germline V gene sequence: CDR1 SGHTA, CDR2 FQGNSA. There are 14 residues in the CDR3.

This clonotype was counted a few times. The V and J genes are TRBV27 and TRBJ1-1; no reliable D call. The CDR3 sequence is 13 residues long. Trimming removed 5 bases from V and 5 bases from J, with 12 bases in between. Germline loops: CDR1 MNHEY, CDR2 SMNVEV (reference sequence). The DNA of the CDR3 is TGTGCCAGCAGTCCCCCATTCGGGACTGAAGCTTTCTTT. It codes for CASSPPFGTEAFF.

V is TRBV20-1 and J is TRBJ2-5; 8 nucleotides line up with TRBD2. This CDR3 has 14 residues. The ends lost 3 bases at V and 5 bases at J; junction bases unmatched: 8. The germline V gene encodes CDR1 DFQATT and CDR2 SNEGSKA (reference sequence). The CDR3 is CSASRGGGGETQYF. In nucleotides, the CDR3 is TGCAGTGCTAGTCGAGGTGGCGGGGGGGAGACCCAGTACTTC.

This clonotype occurred many times. V usage is TRBV7-9 and J usage is TRBJ2-5; 15 nucleotides agree with TRBD2. The V segment lost 1 base and the J segment 5 bases; nucleotides outside the gene matches: 5. The V gene's germline CDR1 is SEHNR and CDR2 FQNEAQ (reference sequence). The CDR3 extends over 17 amino acids. CDR3 in DNA: TGTGCCAGCAGCTTAGGGACTAGCGGGAGGGGGCGGGAGACCCAGTACTTC. It encodes CASSLGTSGRGRETQYF.

The chain couples TRBV28 to TRBJ1-5; the D gene is possibly TRBD1 (5 bases). The germline V gene has CDR1 MDHEN and CDR2 SYDVKM. CDR3 size: 16 residues. The V end was cut by 1 base, the J end by 2 bases, with 12 bases between. CDR3 bases: TGTGCCAGCAGTTTATCGGCAGGGTTCGGCAATCAGCCCCAGCATTTT. This encodes CASSLSAGFGNQPQHF.

This clonotype was counted at least ten times. The genes are TRBV7-2 and TRBJ2-1; D tentatively reads TRBD1 or TRBD2 (6 bases each). The CDR3 covers 16 residues. Germline CDR1 and CDR2: SGHTA and FQGNSA. With 4 bases removed from V and 0 bases from J, the gap between germline ends came to 13 bases. CDR3 in DNA: TGTGCCAGCAGCTGGGGGGCCACGAGCTCCTACAATGAGCAGTTCTTC. Translating gives CASSWGATSSYNEQFF.

This clonotype showed up many times. The J gene is TRBJ1-1, the V gene TRBV4-3; D gene ambiguous. Germline V gene sequence: CDR1 LGHNA, CDR2 YSLEER. Trimming removed 6 bases from V and 5 bases from J, with 13 bases in between. CDR3 length: 13 residues. The CDR3, as DNA: TGCGCCAGCAGAAGGGCCCCGGGGACTGAAGCTTTCTTT. Translated: CASRRAPGTEAFF.

The chain combines TRBV14 with TRBJ2-5; D is uncertain. The germline V and J ends were trimmed by 3 bases and 4 bases, with 24 bases remaining between them. The CDR3 runs 18 residues. Germline CDR1 reads SGHDN; CDR2 reads FVKESK. CDR3 bases: TGTGCCAGCAGCCAGTTTGGCGCGACTGTAACATCCCGAGAGACCCAGTACTTC. It specifies CASSQFGATVTSRETQYF.

This clonotype was seen more than once but under ten times. The chain carries TRBV4-1 and TRBJ2-2; maybe TRBD1 (5 bases). V was clipped by 0 bases and J by 0 bases, with 8 bases between them. Germline CDR1 is MGHRA and CDR2 is YSYEKL. This CDR3 comprises 16 residues. Here the CDR3 reads CASSQEQAANTGELFF. The CDR3, as DNA: TGCGCCAGCAGCCAAGAACAGGCGGCGAACACCGGGGAGCTGTTTTTT.

Only a few counts were recorded for this clonotype. This sequence joins TRBV5-1 and TRBJ1-5; maybe TRBD1 (6 bases). The length of the CDR3 is 14 residues. Looked up from germline, CDR1 is SGHRS and CDR2 is YFSETQ. Trimming took 4 bases from V and 5 from J, leaving 13 bases between them. Written as DNA, the CDR3 is TGCGCCAGCAGCCCAGGACAGAATGATCAGCCCCAGCATTTT. As protein: CASSPGQNDQPQHF.

This clonotype was detected a few times. V and J are TRBV20-1 and TRBJ1-1; D not resolved. V shed 4 bases and J shed 1 base, with 7 bases lying between them. Germline V lookup: CDR1 DFQATT, CDR2 SNEGSKA (reference sequence). This CDR3 is built from 12 residues. CDR3 bases: TGCAGTGCTAAAAGAAGGAACACTGAAGCTTTCTTT. Its translation is CSAKRRNTEAFF.

This chain joins TRBV2 and TRBJ1-5; D might be TRBD1 (5 bases). This CDR3 is 15 amino acids long. Germline V gene data show CDR1 as SNHLY and CDR2 as FYNNEI. The V gene lost 6 bases and the J gene lost 4 bases, with 16 bases spanning the gap. The CDR3 coding sequence is TGTGCCAGCAGGGGGGAAGGCCTCCAGAATCAGCCCCAGCATTTT. It specifies CASRGEGLQNQPQHF.

At least ten counts were recorded for this clonotype. The rearrangement links TRBV29-1 to TRBJ2-3; the match to TRBD2 covers 9 bases. CDR3 size: 16 residues. The trim removed 0 bases at V and 4 bases at J, leaving 8 bases unmatched. Germline V CDR1 and CDR2: SQVTM, ANQGSEA. CDR3 DNA: TGCAGCGTTGAAGAGCGGGTAGCGGGGGTCGCAGATACGCAGTATTTT. This codes for CSVEERVAGVADTQYF.

This sequence joins TRBV5-1 and TRBJ2-2; D not certain. Trimming took 2 bases from V and 3 from J, leaving 11 bases between them. The germline gives CDR1 SGHRS, CDR2 YFSETQ. The CDR3 consists of 15 residues. This chain's CDR3 is CASSLWSGDTGELFF. The CDR3 DNA follows: TGCGCCAGCAGCTTATGGAGTGGGGACACCGGGGAGCTGTTTTTT.

This clonotype was found a few times. The chain is built from TRBV7-3 and TRBJ2-1; 9 bases are shared with TRBD1. J was trimmed by 9 bases and V by 5 bases; bases with no gene match: 5. The length of the CDR3 is 13 residues. Germline lookup yields CDR1 SGHTA and CDR2 FQGTGA. DNA for the CDR3: TGTGCCAGCAGCCCACAGGGGGCGACTGAGCAGTTCTTC. Its translation is CASSPQGATEQFF.

This clonotype came up many times. The genes are TRBV20-1 and TRBJ2-3, with D perhaps TRBD2 (5 bases). V lost 3 bases and J lost 8, with 9 bases in between. In germline, CDR1 is DFQATT, CDR2 SNEGSKA (reference sequence). The length of the CDR3 is 11 residues. CDR3 nucleotide sequence: TGCAGTGCTAGCGAGGGATTTACGCAGTATTTT. This sequence encodes CSASEGFTQYF.

In this sample, this clonotype turned up many times. This chain connects TRBV7-6 to TRBJ2-6; D could derive from TRBD1 or TRBD2 (5 bases each). Germline CDR1 reads SGHVS; CDR2 reads FNYEAQ. The CDR3 is 15 residues long. V gave up 7 bases and J gave up 4 bases, with 14 bases separating them. The CDR3 DNA reads as TGTGCCAGCACCAATGGGGGTAGCGGGGCCAACGTCCTGACTTTC. It is translated as CASTNGGSGANVLTF.

The sample holds many counts of this clonotype. CDR3: CASSYRLAGRNEQFF. CDR3 coding DNA: TGTGCCAGCAGCTACAGACTAGCGGGGCGCAATGAGCAGTTCTTC. The chain combines TRBV7-3 with TRBJ2-1, with TRBD2 identical over 11 bases. Trimming cost V 4 bases and J 6 bases; bases outside gene matches: 5. Germline CDR1 SGHTA, CDR2 FQGTGA. This CDR3 spans 15 amino acids.

This clonotype has only a few counts. This chain connects TRBV20-1 to TRBJ1-5, with 12 positions matching TRBD1. The CDR3 contains 13 residues. Germline V gene data show CDR1 as DFQATT and CDR2 as SNEGSKA (reference sequence). Trimming took 6 bases from V and 9 from J; bases not matched to a gene: 6. The CDR3 sequence is CSARDRGLRPQHF. The CDR3 region has the DNA TGCAGTGCCAGGGACAGGGGGCTCCGGCCCCAGCATTTT.

The rearrangement uses TRBV9 and TRBJ2-2; D gene ambiguous. Looked up from germline, CDR1 is SGDLS and CDR2 is YYNGEE. The V and J ends lost 5 bases and 4 bases respectively, with 9 bases between them. The CDR3 sequence is 13 residues long. The CDR3 sequence: CASRAIATGELFF. Written as DNA, the CDR3 is TGTGCCAGCAGGGCTATTGCCACCGGGGAGCTGTTTTTT.

The sample holds a few counts of this clonotype. The rearrangement joins TRBV28 to TRBJ1-2; tentatively, D is TRBD1 (5 bases). Germline CDR1 MDHEN, CDR2 SYDVKM. Between the trimmed V and J ends, which lost 11 bases and 1 base, there was a span of 11 bases. This CDR3 is 12 amino acids long. CDR3 residues: CALGLNNYGYTF. CDR3 DNA: TGTGCCCTGGGACTGAATAACTATGGCTACACCTTC.

Many counts were recorded for this clonotype. CDR3 sequence reads: CASSPLGYGYTF. The CDR3 nucleotides are TGTGCCAGCAGCCCCTTGGGCTATGGCTACACCTTC. The rearrangement links TRBV28 to TRBJ1-2; no firm D call. CDR3 length: 12 amino acids. CDR1 and CDR2 (germline): MDHEN, SYDVKM. Trimming stripped 6 bases from V and 4 bases from J, with 9 bases between.

The chain employs TRBV12-3 or TRBV12-4 and TRBJ2-3, with a weak D call TRBD2 (5 bases). The V and J ends lost 5 bases and 2 bases respectively, with 8 bases between them. The CDR3 has 13 residues. The CDR3 region has the DNA TGTGCCAGCAGTCCGGACTCCACAGATACGCAGTATTTT. It specifies CASSPDSTDTQYF.

This clonotype was counted between two and nine times. The chain uses TRBV14 and TRBJ2-5; 7 positions match TRBD1. CDR1 is SGHDN, CDR2 FVKESK, per germline. The CDR3 totals 17 residues. V lost 1 base to trimming and J lost 5 bases; unmatched junction nucleotides: 13. The CDR3 nucleotides are TGTGCCAGCAGCCAAGGATTGACAGGGTCGGTTCAGGAGACCCAGTACTTC. It codes for CASSQGLTGSVQETQYF.